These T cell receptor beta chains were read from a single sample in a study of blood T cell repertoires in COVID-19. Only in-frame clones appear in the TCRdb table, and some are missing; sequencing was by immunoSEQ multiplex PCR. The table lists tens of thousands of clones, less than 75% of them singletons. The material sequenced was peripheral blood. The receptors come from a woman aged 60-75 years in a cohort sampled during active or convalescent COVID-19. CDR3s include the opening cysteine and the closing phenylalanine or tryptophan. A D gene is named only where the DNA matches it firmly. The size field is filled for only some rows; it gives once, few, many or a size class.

TGCGCCAGCAGCGTCGAAGGACACAATTCACCCCTCCACTTT | CASSVEGHNSPLHF | TRBJ1-6 | few | TRBV5-1 | 14 | -
TGTGCCACCAGCAGAGTAAGACGGGGGGGCCCCGGGGAGCTGTTTTTT | CATSRVRRGGPGELFF | TRBJ2-2 | - | TRBV15 | 16 | TRBD2
TGCGCCAGCAGCAGCCGGCCACTAGCGGAAGAGACCCAGTACTTC | CASSSRPLAEETQYF | TRBJ2-5 | - | TRBV4-1 | 15 | TRBD2
TGTGCCAGCAGCCCGTGGGAGCTATACGAGCAGTACTTC | CASSPWELYEQYF | TRBJ2-7 | medium-sized | TRBV5-6 | 13 | -
TGTGCCAGCAGTAAAACTACCGCCTACGAGCAGTACTTC | CASSKTTAYEQYF | TRBJ2-7 | - | TRBV3-1/TRBV3-2 | 13 | -
TGTGCCAGCAGTTATAGCGGGGATAGCACAGATACGCAGTATTTT | CASSYSGDSTDTQYF | TRBJ2-3 | once | TRBV27 | 15 | TRBD2
TGTGCCGGGCACAAGCTGAATGGCTACACCTTC | CAGHKLNGYTF | TRBJ1-2 | once | TRBV30 | 11 | -
TGTGCCAGCTATTCAGCGGGGGGCTATAACATTCAGTACTTC | CASYSAGGYNIQYF | TRBJ2-4 | once | TRBV5-6 | 14 | TRBD2
TGTGCCAGCAGCTTATTAACGGTATTCCGGGCAGGGACTAACTATGGCTACACCTTC | CASSLLTVFRAGTNYGYTF | TRBJ1-2 | - | TRBV13 | 19 | -
TGTGCCAGCAGCGCGGGCCCCAGGGTTGGCTCCTACGAGCAGTACTTC | CASSAGPRVGSYEQYF | TRBJ2-7 | - | TRBV9 | 16 | -
TGTGCCAGCAGCTCGAGGGGAGGTGGGGCCAACGTCCTGACTTTC | CASSSRGGGANVLTF | TRBJ2-6 | - | TRBV5-5 | 15 | -
TGCAGTGCTAGTCGTCAGATAATCTCCTACGAGCAGTACTTC | CSASRQIISYEQYF | TRBJ2-7 | once | TRBV20-1 | 14 | -
TGTGCCAGCAGCTTGGCCGACAGGGTATCTGGGGAGCTGTTTTTT | CASSLADRVSGELFF | TRBJ2-2 | - | TRBV5-4 | 15 | TRBD1
TGTGCCAGCAGTACTAGCTGGGTGGACATTCAGTACTTC | CASSTSWVDIQYF | TRBJ2-4 | - | TRBV2 | 13 | -
TGTGCCAGCCGGCCATATGACAGGGCGCGCGGTGGCTACACCTTC | CASRPYDRARGGYTF | TRBJ1-2 | once | TRBV3-1/TRBV3-2 | 15 | TRBD1
TGTGCCAGCAGTTACCGGGGAGGCAACACTGAAGCTTTCTTT | CASSYRGGNTEAFF | TRBJ1-1 | - | TRBV6-5 | 14 | -
TGTGCCAGCTCACAAAAAACGGACACGAACACCGGGGAGCTGTTTTTT | CASSQKTDTNTGELFF | TRBJ2-2 | - | TRBV18 | 16 | -
TGTGCCAGCAGTTACACGGGACCGCGGGACCAGTACTTC | CASSYTGPRDQYF | TRBJ2-5 | once | TRBV6-6 | 13 | -
TGTGCCAGCCATACAGGGTTGGACACTGAAGCTTTCTTT | CASHTGLDTEAFF | TRBJ1-1 | - | TRBV28 | 13 | -
TGTGCCTGGAGTGAGGACGCGGGCCATGGCTACACCTTC | CAWSEDAGHGYTF | TRBJ1-2 | - | TRBV30 | 13 | -
TGTGCCAGTCAGGGGTCAGCCAATGAGCAGTTCTTC | CASQGSANEQFF | TRBJ2-1 | few | TRBV7-3 | 12 | -
TGTGCCAGCTCACCACCGGGACAGAATTCGTACGAGCAGTACTTC | CASSPPGQNSYEQYF | TRBJ2-7 | - | TRBV18 | 15 | TRBD1
TGTGCCAGCTCAAGTTACAGGGTTCCATGGGAGCCCCAGCATTTT | CASSSYRVPWEPQHF | TRBJ1-5 | - | TRBV18 | 15 | -
TGTGCCAGCAACAACGGACAGCATAATGAAAAACTGTTTTTT | CASNNGQHNEKLFF | TRBJ1-4 | - | TRBV6-5 | 14 | -
TGTGCCAGCAGCCAAGATGTTAACAGGGGGCTAGGTGAGCAGTACTTC | CASSQDVNRGLGEQYF | TRBJ2-7 | - | TRBV4-2 | 16 | TRBD1